The present entry profiles one T cell receptor beta chain with its context. This clonotype appeared a single time. Its antigen is currently not known. Per-base qualities were not stored, and no clone one base away is much larger. A single read makes a weak case. This entry belongs to a study of regulatory T cells in long-lasting Graves disease (dated by TCRdb to the early 2020s). Background for the entire study: To count as having persistent Graves' disease, a patient had to have received antithyroid drug treatment for over 5 years with TSH receptor autoantibodies remaining persistently positive. This study used TCR sequencing and RNA sequencing of peripheral blood to compare persistent Graves' disease patients against newly diagnosed Graves' disease patients. The study was registered as a clinical trial and conducted in China. TCR sequencing covered approximately 13 persistent and 20 newly diagnosed Graves' disease patients, 33 samples in total. In the clinical cohort, patients with persistent Graves' disease had used antithyroid drugs for an average of about 10.3 years.

Study-wide conclusions, independent of this receptor: Sequencing and analysis were limited to the TCR beta chain. A larger number of public clonotypes was shared among persistent patients (more than 2,500) than among newly diagnosed patients (around 890). Only peripheral blood was studied, because thyroid tissue, the primary lesion, was inaccessible. As a limitation, the authors acknowledged that the small sample size may reduce accuracy. TRBV28, TRBJ1-2 and TRBJ2-5 were preferentially used in persistent disease, while TRBV20-1 and TRBJ2-1 were favored in newly diagnosed disease. Compared with newly diagnosed patients, persistent Graves' disease patients had lower TCR Shannon entropy and fewer highly expanded clones, which suggests clonal expansion.

The library came from multiplex PCR. Sequencing relied on an Illumina HiSeq 4000. TCR beta libraries were built with iRepertoire HTBI primers and Arm-PCR amplification of CDR3 regions. Before sequencing, the PCR products went through gel purification. The published analysis was carried out like this. Across samples, roughly 60 TRBV and 13 to 15 TRBJ segments were identified and used for gene usage analysis of CDR3 amino acid clonotypes. COPE and FqMerger were used to merge the filtered high-quality paired reads into contigs. BLAST was used to align contigs to the IMGT TRBV, TRBD and TRBJ reference genes, and CDR3 was defined following IMGT. Clonotypes above 0.1% frequency were classified as highly expanded clones. Shannon entropy was used to measure repertoire diversity, and the Gini coefficient was used to measure V-J evenness. A clonotype found in more than one individual was treated as public. TCRdb handled the public reads itself, with Q25 trimming in fastp and clone calling in MiXCR, and kept productive beta chains. Rows matching on CDR3 protein sequence are summarized as one entry with the most common DNA and genes. The V and J calls and clone size are TCRdb's, not the authors'. The sample contains a few hundred thousand distinct CDR3 sequences, about a quarter of them found a single time. In total, the top ten clones hold around 26% of the sample.

V loses 5 bases at its end and J loses 6 bases; junction bases beyond the gene matches: 7. The CDR3 spans 16 residues, from the cysteine through the phenylalanine. The only DNA kept is the CDR3, 48 bases in frame from the first base. From the germline V gene, CDR1 is MNHEY and CDR2 is SVGEGT. What the time point label conveys for this sample: persistent/refractory GD, antithyroid drugs over 5 years with positive TRAb. For both TCR sequencing and RNA sequencing, RNA was extracted from PBMCs in TRIzol. Graves' disease was diagnosed according to American Thyroid Association guidelines. The patients came from an endocrinology department in Xi'an, China. From each patient, nine milliliters of peripheral blood was collected into an EDTA anticoagulant tube. Ficoll Paque Plus density gradient separation was used to isolate PBMCs, and no additional T cell sorting was done. An Agilent 2100 Bioanalyzer and agarose gel were used to assess RNA quality, and a NanoDrop 2000 was used to measure RNA concentration.

The sample here was peripheral blood mononuclear cells (PBMCs), taken when the disease was refractory, from a patient treated with antithyroid drugs. This TCR was recovered from a female donor with Graves disease. Recombination joined TRBV6-2 or TRBV6-3 with TRBJ2-3, and 14 junctional nucleotides match TRBD2. The CDR3 sequence is CASSTPGLAGVDTQYF. The DNA reads as follows: TGTGCCAGCAGTACCCCGGGACTAGCGGGAGTGGATACGCAGTATTTT.